This TCR beta chain was identified during a study of T cell responses to AZD1222 COVID-19 vaccine. Study-level findings and limits: Repertoires were sampled only after the peak T cell response. Donor demographics were predominantly white British with a female majority; clonal diversity may be underestimated. Among those given AZD1222, only five or six were seropositive at baseline.

Clones were sequenced by immunoSEQ multiplex PCR, and TCRdb holds only the in-frame ones, with some missing. The sample yields around 160,000 clones, under 95% seen once. The CDR3 loop spans 15 amino acids. The V end was cut by 5 bases, the J end by 0 bases, with 11 bases between. The germline V gene encodes CDR1 SGHVS and CDR2 FNYEAQ. Note on this clone: Its antigen is still unknown.

The chain recombines TRBV7-6 with TRBJ2-1; D gene uncertain. The source material was peripheral blood, sampled on day 0 of MenACWY control vaccination. This clonotype originated in an adult in good health. The CDR3 sequence: CASSATVSSYNEQFF. CDR3 coding DNA: TGTGCCAGCAGCGCAACAGTGAGCTCCTACAATGAGCAGTTCTTC.